This section outlines one T cell receptor beta chain sequence together with its context. The antigen is unknown. Clones were read by immunoSEQ multiplex PCR, and TCRdb kept only the in-frame ones, dropping some. The repertoire has 1 million to 1.2 million clones, around 77% of them found once; the top ten carry roughly 0.82%. This entry comes from a study of shared clonotypes between healthy human individuals. Background on the study: The donor pool was made up of a couple of women and a few men aged 18 to 49. Three CD4 naive, three CD4 memory, two CD8 naive and one CD8 memory plate were used per donor. Study findings and constraints: Only blood samples were collected, and tissue repertoires likely differ. Generally, estimated richness proved larger in naive subsets than it did in memory subsets.

CDR3 length equals 14 residues. V was clipped by 3 bases and J by 6 bases; unmatched bases: 7. Germline CDR1 reads SGHNT; CDR2 reads YYREEE (reference sequence). The TCR was taken from a young man in good health. Some clones in this sample may be carry-over from other donors' samples. The chain has TRBV5-4 and TRBJ2-7, with 9 bases fitting TRBD1. Material: memory CD4+ T cells from PBMCs. Subset given: CD45RA-negative fraction. DNA of the CDR3: TGTGCCAGCAGCTCCCGGGACAGGGCCTCCGAGCAGTACTTC. This codes for CASSSRDRASEQYF.